This T cell receptor (beta chain) emerged from a study of CD8+ T cells in alopecia areata. Study information: Percentage of affected scalp area was the basis on which treated patients' severity was scored.

Investigators isolated RNA and reverse transcribed it into cDNA to act as the sequencing template. Assay: immunoSEQ multiplex PCR; the TCRdb copy retains only in-frame clones and omits some. The sample includes roughly 110,000 clones, 50% to 65% of them seen just once. General study findings and limits: With patients, TCR sharing proved less clear than in mice, a difference possibly related to HLA.

The ends were cut back, 4 bases at V and 6 bases at J, with 16 bases in the middle. CDR1 is SGDLS, CDR2 YYNGEE, per germline. CDR3 length: 14 amino acids. Worth noting for this clone: As yet, its antigen is unknown.

As to treatment: oral pan-JAK inhibitor, 5-10 mg twice daily. Peripheral blood and lesional scalp punch biopsies came from alopecia areata patients. Here the sequenced sample was CD4+ T cells sorted from blood, taken at week 24, from a patient treated with tofacitinib. This clonotype originated in a human donor with alopecia areata. V and J are TRBV9 and TRBJ1-1; possible D gene TRBD1, 6 bases. CDR3 sequence (DNA): TGTGCCAGCAGCTCCCAAGGGGGGAGCTCTGAAGCTTTCTTT. This gives the protein CASSSQGGSSEAFF. The complete variable domain, with remaining parts taken from reference TRBV9 and TRBJ1-1, reads DSGVTQTPKHLITATGQRVTLRCSPRSGDLSVYWYQQSLDQGLQFLIQYYNGEERAKGNILERFSAQQFPDLHSELNLSSLELGDSALYFCASSSQGGSSEAFFGQGTRLTVV.